This T cell receptor beta chain was documented in a study of spatial heterogeneity in lung cancer. Study as a whole: A consistent excess of beta-chain over alpha-chain sequences was detected. Study findings and constraints: Within tumors, counts of expanded alpha and beta TCRs tracked tumor mutation counts. Coverage estimated for tumor T cells reached 7% to 7.5% for alpha chains and roughly 14% for beta chains.

The CDR3 has 16 residues. The ends lost 3 bases at V and 4 bases at J; junction bases unmatched: 8. Germline V gives CDR1 SGHRS, CDR2 YFSETQ. The table lists this clonotype with many counts. Its specificity is unknown. Time point denoted: sample taken at primary tumor resection. TCRdb processed the 5' RACE reads anew with MiXCR; each CDR3 protein has one entry. The sample consists of 7,500 to 9,000 distinct CDR3 sequences, approximately 7% of them appearing once. The chain uses TRBV5-1 and TRBJ2-5, with TRBD2 matching 11 bases. The source was lung tumor tissue, collected at surgery. The sequence derives from a male donor with early-stage non-small cell lung cancer. CDR3 protein: CASSSFLAGGGETQYF. The CDR3 DNA reads TGCGCCAGCAGCTCCTTTCTAGCGGGGGGTGGAGAGACCCAGTACTTC.